One sample yielded the 21 T cell receptor beta chains listed below, sequenced in a study of blood T cells in healthy people across ages. Primers used in a second PCR of roughly 7 to 12 cycles were a sample-barcoded 5' primer and a J-beta primer mix. TCRdb processed the 5' RACE reads anew with MiXCR; each CDR3 protein has one entry. The sample contains more than 1.4 million distinct CDR3 sequences, around two fifths of which appear only once. Sample: blood. The receptors were sampled from a woman between 18 and 29 years old in good health.

V gene TRBV6-6 combines with J gene TRBJ2-5; D may be TRBD2 (5 bases). From germline, CDR1 is MNHNY and CDR2 SVGAGI (reference sequence). The CDR3 sequence is 13 residues long. Trimming shortened V by 11 bases and J by 1 base, and 14 bases separated the two germline ends. In DNA form, the CDR3 reads TGTGCCGGGAGTCACGGCGGCCAAGAGACCCAGTACTTC. Protein product: CAGSHGGQETQYF.

The chain is built from TRBV6-5 and TRBJ2-3; the match to TRBD2 covers 9 bases. CDR3 length: 19 amino acids. V was clipped by 2 bases and J by 0 bases; unmatched bases: 12. CDR1 is MNHEY, CDR2 SVGAGI, per germline. As DNA, the CDR3 is TGTGCCAGCAGTTACGAGTCTTTGGGACTAGCTCCTAGCACAGATACGCAGTATTTT. It codes for CASSYESLGLAPSTDTQYF.

The chain uses TRBV29-1 and TRBJ2-4; D gene ambiguous. Germline CDR1 reads SQVTM; CDR2 reads ANQGSEA. Deletions cut 3 bases from V and 6 bases from J, with 12 bases between. The CDR3 covers 13 residues. The CDR3 DNA reads as TGCAGCGTTGAGGCCGGAGAGGCAAACATTCAGTACTTC. Translating gives CSVEAGEANIQYF.

This clonotype was seen more than once but under ten times. V is TRBV10-3 and J is TRBJ2-1; D is ambiguous. Germline loops: CDR1 ENHRY, CDR2 SYGVKD. Trimming removed 8 bases from V and 6 bases from J, with 14 bases in between. The CDR3 contains 13 residues. The DNA for the CDR3 is TGTGCCATCTCAGGTGAAATCCCCAATGAGCAGTTCTTC. This translates into CAISGEIPNEQFF.

V and J are TRBV12-3 or TRBV12-4 and TRBJ2-1; no reliable D call. The CDR3 spans 14 residues. Trimming removed 2 bases at V and 13 bases at J, with 18 bases between. The CDR3: CASSLSGRQETQFF. The CDR3, as DNA: TGTGCCAGCAGTTTATCGGGCCGGCAAGAGACCCAGTTCTTC.

The chain recombines TRBV20-1 with TRBJ2-5; 7 bases align to TRBD1. The V segment lost 3 bases and the J segment 4 bases; nucleotides outside the gene matches: 5. Per the germline V gene, CDR1 is DFQATT and CDR2 is SNEGSKA (reference sequence). The CDR3 sequence is 13 residues long. The CDR3 region is CSARQTGTETQYF. The CDR3, as DNA: TGCAGTGCTAGGCAGACAGGGACAGAGACCCAGTACTTC.

The genes are TRBV24-1 and TRBJ2-1; 8 nucleotides align to TRBD2. This CDR3 spans 14 amino acids. The germline gives CDR1 KGHDR, CDR2 SFDVKD. Unmatched junction bases numbered 5, after V lost 6 bases and J lost 5 bases. The CDR3 spells CATSRAGGDNEQFF. As DNA, the CDR3 is TGTGCCACCAGTCGGGCGGGAGGCGACAATGAGCAGTTCTTC.

There are a few counts of this clonotype. The V and J genes are TRBV27 and TRBJ2-7; D may match TRBD1 or TRBD2 (5 bases each). The germline gives CDR1 MNHEY, CDR2 SMNVEV (reference sequence). V was trimmed by 3 bases and J by 4 bases, leaving 22 bases between them. This CDR3 comprises 17 residues. The CDR3 protein is CASSFRVPGPTTYEQYF. The CDR3 region has the DNA TGTGCCAGCAGTTTTCGTGTCCCGGGGCCTACCACTTACGAGCAGTACTTC.

The V gene is TRBV6-2 or TRBV6-3, the J gene TRBJ2-3; 10 bases line up with TRBD2. Trimming cost V 6 bases and J 2 bases; bases outside gene matches: 8. The germline CDR1 and CDR2 sequences are MNHEY and SVGEGT. This CDR3 is built from 16 residues. CDR3 amino acids: CASRYGTSGDTDTQYF. CDR3 bases: TGTGCCAGCAGATATGGTACTAGCGGGGACACAGATACGCAGTATTTT.

The chain combines TRBV25-1 with TRBJ1-1, with unresolved D. V was cut by 3 bases and J by 5 bases, with 16 bases left in between. The CDR3 is made up of 15 amino acids. The germline V gene has CDR1 MGHDK and CDR2 SYGVNS. The CDR3 DNA reads TGTGCCAGCAGTGATGATGCGGGTATCGGAACTGAAGCTTTCTTT. Encoded protein: CASSDDAGIGTEAFF. The full variable domain, in which reference TRBV25-1 and TRBJ1-1 provide the parts outside the CDR3, is EADIYQTPRYLVIGTGKKITLECSQTMGHDKMYWYQQDPGMELHLIHYSYGVNSTEKGDLSSESTVSRIRTEHFPLTLESARPSHTSQYLCASSDDAGIGTEAFFGQGTRLTVV.

This clonotype was seen more than once but under ten times. This rearrangement joins TRBV10-1 to TRBJ2-5; 7 nucleotides agree with TRBD2. Germline values: CDR1 WNHNN, CDR2 SYGVQD (reference sequence). The V gene end was trimmed by 0 bases and the J gene end by 5 bases; junction bases not matched to a gene: 6. The CDR3 sequence is 15 residues long. The CDR3 DNA follows: TGCGCCAGCAGTGAGTCGTTGGGAGGGCTGGAGACCCAGTACTTC. This sequence encodes CASSESLGGLETQYF.

As for this clonotype: One end of the junction fails to match germline, which may point to a read error. The chain is built from TRBV5-5 and TRBJ1-6, with D hard to call. CDR3 size: 13 residues. Germline V gene lookup returns CDR1 SGHKS and CDR2 YYEKEE (reference sequence). CDR3 in amino acids: CASSPADGSPPHF. CDR3 bases: TGTGCCAGCAGCCCGGCTGACGGGTCTCCCCCCCACTTT. The full variable domain, rest sourced from reference TRBV5-5 and TRBJ1-6, is DAGVTQSPTHLIKTRGQQVTLRCSPISGHKSVSWYQQVLGQGPQFIFQYYEKEERGRGNFPDRFSARQFPNYSSELNVNALLLGDSALYLCASSPADGSPPHFGNGTRLTVT.

This clonotype was recorded a few times. J is TRBJ2-3 and V is TRBV6-1, with D perhaps TRBD1 or TRBD2 (5 bases each). V lost 0 bases and J lost 2, with 9 bases in between. CDR3 size: 15 residues. CDR1 and CDR2 (germline): MNHNS, SASEGT. The CDR3 loop reads CASSEAGDLTDTQYF. CDR3 DNA: TGTGCCAGCAGTGAAGCTGGGGACCTCACAGATACGCAGTATTTT.

The genes are TRBV7-2 and TRBJ2-3; D assignment may be TRBD1 or TRBD2 (6 bases each). The V and J ends lost 0 bases and 1 base respectively, with 11 bases between them. CDR3 length equals 16 residues. Germline assignment: CDR1 SGHTA and CDR2 FQGNSA. The CDR3 sequence is CASSLAWGAGTDTQYF. DNA of the CDR3: TGTGCCAGCAGCTTAGCGTGGGGGGCGGGCACAGATACGCAGTATTTT. Full variable domain (remainder filled in from reference TRBV7-2 and TRBJ2-3): GAGVSQSPSNKVTEKGKDVELRCDPISGHTALYWYRQSLGQGLEFLIYFQGNSAPDKSGLPSDRFSAERTGGSVSTLTIQRTQQEDSAVYLCASSLAWGAGTDTQYFGPGTRLTVL.

The table lists this clonotype with a count of one. V usage is TRBV6-6 and J usage is TRBJ1-1; TRBD1 matches 7 bases. After removal of 5 bases from V and 5 bases from J, the junction contained 11 bases not matched to a gene. The CDR3 loop spans 15 amino acids. The V gene's germline CDR1 is MNHNY and CDR2 SVGAGI (reference sequence). CDR3 bases: TGTGCCAGCAGTAAGCAGGGGGAGGTTTTGACTGAAGCTTTCTTT. It codes for CASSKQGEVLTEAFF.

This clonotype was observed a single time. J is TRBJ1-2 and V is TRBV18; D call uncertain. This CDR3 is built from 17 residues. The V and J ends lost 4 bases and 1 base respectively, with 19 bases between them. Germline-derived CDR1 and CDR2 are KGHSH and LQKENI. The CDR3 here is CASSRRDPPPHNYGYTF. The CDR3, as DNA: TGTGCCAGCTCACGGAGAGACCCGCCACCACATAACTATGGCTACACCTTC.

This clonotype was counted a few times. The chain employs TRBV7-9 and TRBJ1-2, with TRBD1 identical over 7 bases. The junction had 4 bases not matched to a gene; V was cut back by 5 bases and J by 4 bases. The CDR3 has 13 amino acids. Germline V CDR1 and CDR2: SEHNR, FQNEAQ (reference sequence). CDR3 DNA: TGTGCCAGCAGCGTAGGGGACAGCTATGGCTACACCTTC. Protein sequence: CASSVGDSYGYTF.

The J gene is TRBJ1-2, the V gene TRBV20-1; the D gene is possibly TRBD1 (5 bases). Trimming stripped 4 bases from V and 4 bases from J, with 10 bases between. This CDR3 is built from 12 residues. Germline CDR1 is DFQATT and CDR2 is SNEGSKA (reference sequence). CDR3 nucleotides: TGCAGTGCTAAGTCCGGGGCCTATGGCTACACCTTC. Residues: CSAKSGAYGYTF.

This clonotype was picked up a small number of times. The chain employs TRBV27 and TRBJ1-6; D call uncertain. The CDR3 runs 16 residues. Trimming pared 6 bases from V and 0 bases from J, leaving 12 bases between. In germline, CDR1 is MNHEY, CDR2 SMNVEV (reference sequence). The CDR3 loop reads CASSPPRSSYNSPLHF. The CDR3 DNA reads TGTGCCAGCAGCCCCCCGAGAAGCTCCTATAATTCACCCCTCCACTTT.

This clonotype occurred a few times. V and J are TRBV20-1 and TRBJ1-1; 7 bases are a match to TRBD1. The J segment lost 1 base and the V segment lost 1 base, leaving 6 bases of the junction unmatched. This CDR3 region has 15 residues. Germline V gene data show CDR1 as DFQATT and CDR2 as SNEGSKA (reference sequence). CDR3 protein: CSARVKTGWNTEAFF. In DNA, the CDR3 is TGCAGTGCTAGAGTTAAGACAGGGTGGAACACTGAAGCTTTCTTT.

The V gene is TRBV20-1, the J gene TRBJ1-5; D is ambiguous. The CDR3 contains 14 residues. Germline CDR1 is DFQATT and CDR2 is SNEGSKA (reference sequence). Trimming pared 0 bases from V and 0 bases from J, leaving 6 bases between. DNA of the CDR3: TGCAGTGCTAGAGATGCCCGTAGCAATCAGCCCCAGCATTTT. Encoded protein: CSARDARSNQPQHF.